Presented here are 23 T cell receptor beta chains from one specimen sequenced in a study of a mutant IDH1 vaccine in newly diagnosed glioma. This table comes from immunoSEQ multiplex PCR, and its TCRdb copy is limited to in-frame clones, with some not included. This sample has around 88,000 clones, with about four fifths found just once. Regarding time point: baseline, week 1 (first vaccination visit). Treatment reported: pre-vaccination baseline after standard-of-care therapy. Sequenced material: PBMCs, taken from a glioma patient treated with radiotherapy, temozolomide or both. The receptors were sampled from a middle-aged man with glioma.

The chain carries TRBV5-1 and TRBJ2-1, with D hard to call. The CDR3 sequence is 15 residues long. Germline V gene lookup returns CDR1 SGHRS and CDR2 YFSETQ. The V end lost 4 bases, the J end lost 0 bases, and 11 bases lay between the germline ends. CDR3 sequence: CASSEDGHSYNEQFF. CDR3 bases: TGCGCCAGCAGCGAGGACGGCCACTCCTACAATGAGCAGTTCTTC.

V gene TRBV5-1 combines with J gene TRBJ2-7, with 8 bases aligning to TRBD2. Per the germline V gene, CDR1 is SGHRS and CDR2 is YFSETQ. J gave up 2 bases and V 4 bases, and 5 bases lay outside the gene matches. The CDR3 totals 14 residues. The CDR3 nucleotides are TGCGCCAGCAGCCCGGGACTAGGGGCCTACGAGCAGTACTTC. As protein: CASSPGLGAYEQYF.

This chain uses TRBV7-8 with TRBJ2-1; TRBD2 matches at 8 bases. V gave up 3 bases and J gave up 9 bases; unmatched junction bases: 7. The CDR3 is 14 amino acids. The germline gives CDR1 SGHVS, CDR2 FQNEAQ. The chain's CDR3 is CASSFSAGGGEQFF. CDR3 bases: TGTGCCAGCAGCTTCTCGGCGGGGGGCGGTGAGCAGTTCTTC.

This rearrangement joins TRBV28 to TRBJ2-7, with 9 bases identical to TRBD2. This CDR3 has 12 residues. Germline V gene lookup returns CDR1 MDHEN and CDR2 SYDVKM. V shed 10 bases and J 5 bases; nucleotides not matched to a gene: 6. The CDR3 protein is CAISGSLNEQYF. The CDR3 coding sequence is TGTGCCATTAGCGGGAGTTTGAACGAGCAGTACTTC.

The chain carries TRBV7-9 and TRBJ2-7; TRBD2 is a possible D gene (6 bases). The ends were cut back, 1 base at V and 6 bases at J, with 13 bases in the middle. In germline, CDR1 is SEHNR, CDR2 FQNEAQ (reference sequence). The length of the CDR3 is 14 residues. The chain's CDR3 is CASSLVAGGSEQYF. In nucleotides, the CDR3 is TGTGCCAGCAGCTTAGTGGCCGGGGGAAGCGAGCAGTACTTC. Full variable domain (rest looked up from reference TRBV7-9 and TRBJ2-7): DTGVSQNPRHKITKRGQNVTFRCDPISEHNRLYWYRQTLGQGPEFLTYFQNEAQLEKSRLLSDRFSAERPKGSFSTLEIQRTEQGDSAMYLCASSLVAGGSEQYFGPGTRLTVT.

The gene calls are TRBV10-2 and TRBJ2-2; the D gene could be TRBD1 or TRBD2 (5 bases each). The CDR3 runs to 14 residues. In germline, CDR1 is WSHSY, CDR2 SAAADI. Trimming left V 5 bases short and J 7 bases short, with 14 bases between. The CDR3 protein is CASSITSRGGELFF. CDR3 DNA sequence: TGCGCCAGCAGTATCACGTCGAGGGGCGGGGAGCTGTTTTTT.

CDR3 region: CASSYGHRVSTEAFF. CDR3 sequence (DNA): TGTGCCAGCAGTTACGGTCACAGGGTTTCTACTGAAGCTTTCTTT. The rearrangement joins TRBV6-5 to TRBJ1-1, with TRBD1 as a possible D gene (6 bases). The CDR3 extends over 15 amino acids. Germline-derived CDR1 and CDR2 are MNHEY and SVGAGI. Trimming stripped 2 bases from V and 5 bases from J, with 15 bases between.

The chain joins TRBV19 to TRBJ2-7; D uncertain. The germline V gene encodes CDR1 LNHDA and CDR2 SQIVND (reference sequence). This CDR3 region has 14 residues. Trimming left V 3 bases short and J 0 bases short, with 9 bases between. CDR3 in DNA: TGTGCCAGTAGTATCGGGTCAGGCTCCTACGAGCAGTACTTC. Translation: CASSIGSGSYEQYF.

The V gene is TRBV14, the J gene TRBJ2-1; no definite D call. In germline, CDR1 is SGHDN, CDR2 FVKESK. CDR3 length: 15 amino acids. V lost 4 bases, J lost 8 bases, and 18 bases lay in between. CDR3 loop: CASSRNGLSRYEQFF. CDR3 DNA sequence: TGTGCCAGCAGCCGGAATGGGCTCTCCAGATATGAGCAGTTCTTC.

J is TRBJ2-5 and V is TRBV2; D is undetermined. V lost 2 bases and J 5 bases, leaving 3 bases between the germline ends. Per the germline V gene, CDR1 is SNHLY and CDR2 is FYNNEI. The CDR3 extends over 11 amino acids. The CDR3 bases are TGTGCCAGCAGTGAACTCGAGACCCAGTACTTC. Its translation: CASSELETQYF.

In its sample, this clone was seen a few times. This chain uses TRBV25-1 with TRBJ2-2, with 7 bases aligning to TRBD2. CDR1 and CDR2 from the germline V gene are MGHDK and SYGVNS. The junction had 2 bases not matched to a gene; V was cut back by 0 bases and J by 1 base. This CDR3 is built from 16 residues. The CDR3 loop is CASSEYQRGNTGELFF. The DNA of the CDR3 is TGTGCCAGCAGTGAATATCAGCGGGGGAACACCGGGGAGCTGTTTTTT.

V is TRBV30 and J is TRBJ2-5, with a tentative D call TRBD2 (5 bases). From germline, CDR1 is GTSNPN and CDR2 SVGIG (reference sequence). CDR3 size: 13 residues. Trimming shortened V by 3 bases and J by 1 base, and 9 bases separated the two germline ends. The CDR3 bases are TGTGCCTGGAGCACTAGGTTCCAAGAGACCCAGTACTTC. This gives the protein CAWSTRFQETQYF. Complete variable domain (other parts from reference TRBV30 and TRBJ2-5): SQTIHQWPATLVQPVGSPLSLECTVEGTSNPNLYWYRQAAGRGLQLLFYSVGIGQISSEVPQNLSASRPQDRQFILSSKKLLLSDSGFYLCAWSTRFQETQYFGPGTRLLVL.

This clone was counted a few times. The chain links TRBV10-1 to TRBJ2-7; 11 bases agree with TRBD2. The CDR3 sequence is 14 residues long. The germline gives CDR1 WNHNN, CDR2 SYGVQD (reference sequence). V shed 2 bases and J 6 bases; nucleotides not matched to a gene: 3. The CDR3 protein is CASSELAGGLEQYF. DNA for the CDR3: TGCGCCAGCAGTGAGCTAGCGGGAGGCCTCGAGCAGTACTTC.

The gene calls are TRBV18 and TRBJ1-2; a possible D gene is TRBD1 (5 bases). V was clipped by 3 bases and J by 7 bases, with 9 bases between them. The CDR3 is 12 residues long. Germline V lookup: CDR1 KGHSH, CDR2 LQKENI. In DNA form, the CDR3 reads TGTGCCAGCTCACCCCGCCAGGGTGGCTACACCTTC. Translating gives CASSPRQGGYTF.

J is TRBJ1-2 and V is TRBV7-9; no firm D call. The length of the CDR3 is 12 residues. Germline V gene lookup returns CDR1 SEHNR and CDR2 FQNEAQ (reference sequence). The ends were cut back, 5 bases at V and 4 bases at J, with 8 bases in the middle. The CDR3 here is CASSPRAYGYTF. The CDR3 bases are TGTGCCAGCAGCCCCCGGGCCTATGGCTACACCTTC.

V usage is TRBV7-2 and J usage is TRBJ2-7; the D is unclear. The CDR3 is 15 residues long. V was cut by 1 base and J by 0 bases, with 10 bases left in between. The germline V gene has CDR1 SGHTA and CDR2 FQGNSA. The CDR3 DNA reads TGTGCCAGCAGCTTAGTGGGTTCTAGCTCCTACGAGCAGTACTTC. The encoded protein is CASSLVGSSSYEQYF.

The CDR3 DNA reads as TGTGCCAGCAGCCCGAGGGGGGACACTGAAGCTTTCTTT. This translates into CASSPRGDTEAFF. The chain recombines TRBV11-2 with TRBJ1-1; the D gene is possibly TRBD1 (6 bases). Per germline, CDR1 SGHAT and CDR2 FQNNGV. The CDR3 spans 13 residues. Trimming removed 5 bases from V and 3 bases from J, with 10 bases in between.

This rearrangement joins TRBV5-4 to TRBJ1-1; D perhaps matches TRBD1 (5 bases). Germline values: CDR1 SGHNT, CDR2 YYREEE (reference sequence). With 0 bases removed from V and 5 bases from J, the gap between germline ends came to 14 bases. The CDR3 has 15 residues. CDR3 sequence: CASSLGTSKGTEAFF. DNA for the CDR3: TGTGCCAGCAGCTTGGGTACCTCCAAGGGGACTGAAGCTTTCTTT.

The chain uses TRBV15 and TRBJ1-4, with D hard to call. The CDR3 runs to 16 residues. Trimming pared 1 base from V and 6 bases from J, leaving 15 bases between. Per the germline V gene, CDR1 is LNHNV and CDR2 is YYDKDF (reference sequence). The CDR3 sequence: CATSRGKGAGHEKLFF. The CDR3 coding sequence is TGTGCCACCAGCAGAGGGAAAGGAGCCGGGCATGAAAAACTGTTTTTT.

The V gene is TRBV19, the J gene TRBJ2-5; D not resolved. The end of the DNA is better explained by TRBJ2-7, so the J call may be wrong. The CDR3 consists of 13 residues. The germline V gene has CDR1 LNHDA and CDR2 SQIVND (reference sequence). The CDR3 sequence: CASSPVVSYEQYF. CDR3 sequence (DNA): TGTGCCAGTAGTCCCGTCGTCTCCTACGAGCAGTACTTC.

Concerning this clone: At one end, the junction sequence differs from germline, possibly due to a read error. This rearrangement joins TRBV7-9 to TRBJ1-2; D is possibly TRBD1 (6 bases). This CDR3 is 11 amino acids long. Germline loops: CDR1 SEHNR, CDR2 FQNEAQ (reference sequence). The CDR3 coding sequence is TGTGCCAGCAGCTTAACAGGGAGTTCGGCCTTC. Translated: CASSLTGSSAF.

The chain is built from TRBV23-1 and TRBJ2-7; maybe TRBD2 (6 bases). TRBV23-1 is filed as an ORF, its function uncertain. V was pared by 11 bases and J by 2 bases, with 13 bases between. This CDR3 has 12 amino acids. Here the CDR3 DNA reads TGCGCCGGGCTTGGAGGGGCCTACGAGCAGTACTTC. It translates to CAGLGGAYEQYF.

J is TRBJ2-7 and V is TRBV7-8; a possible D gene is TRBD1 (5 bases). Trimming left V 2 bases short and J 4 bases short, with 12 bases between. The length of the CDR3 is 14 residues. Germline V CDR1 and CDR2: SGHVS, FQNEAQ. The CDR3 nucleotides read TGTGCCAGCAGCTTATCAGGGCTTTTTTACGAGCAGTACTTC. It encodes CASSLSGLFYEQYF.